This T cell receptor beta chain derives from a study of brain T cells in children with intractable seizures. General study results and limits: Patients' HCMV serostatus was unknown; virus specificity rests on CDR3 similarity alone. Absence of clones before surgery may stem from lower sequencing depth.

On this clone: The antigen is not known.

Profiled with immunoSEQ multiplex PCR; TCRdb holds only in-frame clones, not every one. This table holds around 80,000 clones, under 95% found once. Only cases whose brain tissue showed the highest T cell transcript signatures were sequenced. The germline V gene encodes CDR1 LGHDT and CDR2 YNNKEL (reference sequence). The V end was cut by 1 base, the J end by 6 bases, with 15 bases between. This CDR3 has 16 residues. The chain is built from TRBV3-1 (or the pseudogene TRBV3-2) and TRBJ2-2; the D is unclear. The source material was peripheral blood, sampled at surgery. This sequence was found in a girl aged 2-9 years with Rasmussen encephalitis and intractable seizures. CDR3 sequence reads: CASSQVTGRVAGELFF. The CDR3, as DNA: TGTGCCAGCAGCCAAGTTACGGGTAGAGTGGCCGGGGAGCTGTTTTTT.